Sequencing of this T cell receptor beta chain was carried out in a study of T cells in Graves' hyperthyroidism and ophthalmopathy. Overall study findings and caveats: By a 13 V-J model, ophthalmopathy was set apart from stable hyperthyroidism. The model's output predicted ophthalmopathy at a median of roughly 6.9 months prior to onset.

Germline V gene lookup returns CDR1 MGHRA and CDR2 YSYEKL. CDR3 length equals 16 residues. V shed 4 bases, J shed 5 bases, and the junction held 5 bases outside the gene matches. A note on this clonotype: Its antigen is undetermined.

Not enrolled were patients with uncontrolled infection, other autoimmune disease, pregnancy or lactation. The investigators amplified TCR beta CDR3 regions from RNA transcripts. Researchers ran a first-round RT-PCR on the TCR CDR3 using the HTBI primer set. TCRdb reanalysed the multiplex PCR reads using MiXCR and keeps one entry per CDR3 protein. The sample shows fewer than 600,000 distinct CDR3 sequences, 12% to 15% of them seen only once. The chain combines TRBV4-1 with TRBJ2-2, with 12 bases matching TRBD1. The sequencing sample was made of blood. This receptor was identified in a woman in her forties with Graves' hyperthyroidism. The CDR3 DNA follows: TGCGCCAGCAGCCCGGGGACAGGGGGCTGGACCGGGGAGCTGTTTTTT. It is translated as CASSPGTGGWTGELFF.